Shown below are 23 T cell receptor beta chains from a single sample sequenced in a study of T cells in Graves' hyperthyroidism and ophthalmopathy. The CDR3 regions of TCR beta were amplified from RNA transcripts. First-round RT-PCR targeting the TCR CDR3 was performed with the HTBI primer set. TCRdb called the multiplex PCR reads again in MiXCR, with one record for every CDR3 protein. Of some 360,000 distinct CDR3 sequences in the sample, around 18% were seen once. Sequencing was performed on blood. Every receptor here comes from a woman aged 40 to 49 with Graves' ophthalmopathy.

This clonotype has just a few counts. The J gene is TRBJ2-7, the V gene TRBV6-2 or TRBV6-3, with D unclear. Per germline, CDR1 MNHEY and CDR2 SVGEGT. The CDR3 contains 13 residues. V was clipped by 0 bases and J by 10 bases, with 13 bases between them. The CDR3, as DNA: TGTGCCAGCAGTTACTCCCCGGATCGGAGCCAGTACTTC. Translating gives CASSYSPDRSQYF.

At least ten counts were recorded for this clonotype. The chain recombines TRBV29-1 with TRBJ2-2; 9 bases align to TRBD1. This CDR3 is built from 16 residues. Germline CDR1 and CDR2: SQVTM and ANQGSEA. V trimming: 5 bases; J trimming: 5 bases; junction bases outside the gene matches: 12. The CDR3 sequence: CSVLTPDRGGTGELFF. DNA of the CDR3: TGCAGCGTTCTAACCCCCGACAGGGGGGGAACCGGGGAGCTGTTTTTT.

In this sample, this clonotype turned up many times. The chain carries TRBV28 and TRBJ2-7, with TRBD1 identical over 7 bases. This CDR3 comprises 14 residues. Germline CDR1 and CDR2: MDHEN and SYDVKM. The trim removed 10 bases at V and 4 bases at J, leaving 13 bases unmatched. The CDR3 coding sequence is TGTGCCACACTACCCGGGACAGACCGATACGAGCAGTACTTC. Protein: CATLPGTDRYEQYF. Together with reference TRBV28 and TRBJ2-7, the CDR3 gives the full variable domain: DVKVTQSSRYLVKRTGEKVFLECVQDMDHENMFWYRQDPGLGLRLIYFSYDVKMKEKGDIPEGYSVSREKKERFSLILESASTNQTSMYLCATLPGTDRYEQYFGPGTRLTVT.

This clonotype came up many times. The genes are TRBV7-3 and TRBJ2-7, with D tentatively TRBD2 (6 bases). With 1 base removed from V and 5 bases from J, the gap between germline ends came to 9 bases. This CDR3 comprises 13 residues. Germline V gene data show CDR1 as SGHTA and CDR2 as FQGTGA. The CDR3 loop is CASSLITGDEQYF. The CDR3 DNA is TGTGCCAGCAGCTTAATTACGGGGGACGAGCAGTACTTC.

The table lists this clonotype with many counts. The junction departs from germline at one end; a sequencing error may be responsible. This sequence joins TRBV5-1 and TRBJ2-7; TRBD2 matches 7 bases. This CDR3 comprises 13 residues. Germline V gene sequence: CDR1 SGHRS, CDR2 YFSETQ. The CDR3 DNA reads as TGTGCCAGCTCTCTCGCGGGAGTCTACGAGCAGTACTTC. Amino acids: CASSLAGVYEQYF.

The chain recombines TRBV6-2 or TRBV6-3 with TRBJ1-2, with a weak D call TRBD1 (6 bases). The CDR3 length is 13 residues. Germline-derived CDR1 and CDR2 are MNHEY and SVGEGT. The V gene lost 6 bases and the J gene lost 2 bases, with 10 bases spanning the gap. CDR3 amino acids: CASSDTGNYGYTF. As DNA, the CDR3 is TGTGCCAGCAGCGATACAGGGAACTATGGCTACACCTTC.

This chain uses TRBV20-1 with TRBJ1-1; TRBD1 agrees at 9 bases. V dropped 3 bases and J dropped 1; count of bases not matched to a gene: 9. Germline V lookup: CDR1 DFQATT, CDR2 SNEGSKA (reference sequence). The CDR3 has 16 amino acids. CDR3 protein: CSASEYRGLRNTEAFF. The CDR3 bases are TGCAGTGCTAGTGAATACAGGGGGCTGCGGAACACTGAAGCTTTCTTT.

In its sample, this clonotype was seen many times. For the CDR3, the DNA is TGTGCCAGCAGTTTATTCCCAGGGCAGGTCACTGAAGCTTTCTTT. Its protein is CASSLFPGQVTEAFF. This chain joins TRBV28 and TRBJ1-1; D might be TRBD1 (5 bases). Germline V CDR1 and CDR2: MDHEN, SYDVKM. V lost 1 base and J lost 4, with 13 bases in between. CDR3 size: 15 residues.

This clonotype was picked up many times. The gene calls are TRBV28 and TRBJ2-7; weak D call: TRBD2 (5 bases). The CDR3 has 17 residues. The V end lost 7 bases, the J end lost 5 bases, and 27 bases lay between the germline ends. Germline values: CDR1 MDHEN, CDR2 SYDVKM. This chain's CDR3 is CASISERGRRVGDEQYF. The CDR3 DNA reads TGTGCCAGCATCTCGGAAAGAGGAAGACGCGTCGGGGACGAGCAGTACTTC. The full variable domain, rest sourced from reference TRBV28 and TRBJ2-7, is DVKVTQSSRYLVKRTGEKVFLECVQDMDHENMFWYRQDPGLGLRLIYFSYDVKMKEKGDIPEGYSVSREKKERFSLILESASTNQTSMYLCASISERGRRVGDEQYFGPGTRLTVT.

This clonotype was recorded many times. The CDR3 DNA sequence: TGCAGGACTAGCGCTAAAGAGACCCAGTACTTC. It is translated as CRTSAKETQYF. The chain joins TRBV20-1 to TRBJ2-5; TRBD2 aligns across 8 bases. The CDR3 has 11 amino acids. Germline V gene sequence: CDR1 DFQATT, CDR2 SNEGSKA (reference sequence).

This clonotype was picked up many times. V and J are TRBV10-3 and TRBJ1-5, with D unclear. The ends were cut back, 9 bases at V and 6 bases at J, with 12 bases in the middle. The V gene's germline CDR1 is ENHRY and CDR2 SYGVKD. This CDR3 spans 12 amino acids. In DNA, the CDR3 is TGTGCCATAGGACGGGAGGGTCAGCCCCAGCATTTT. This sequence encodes CAIGREGQPQHF.

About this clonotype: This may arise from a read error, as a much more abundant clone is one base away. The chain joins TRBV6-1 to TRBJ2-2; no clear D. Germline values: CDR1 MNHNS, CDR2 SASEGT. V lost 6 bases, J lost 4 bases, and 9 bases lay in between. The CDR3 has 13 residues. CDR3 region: CASRAVITGELFF. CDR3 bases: TGTGCCAGCAGGGCGGTGATCACCGGGGAGCTGTTTTTT.

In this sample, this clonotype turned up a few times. The CDR3 loop reads CSGLRTYEQYF. The DNA for the CDR3 is TGCAGTGGACTCAGGACCTACGAGCAGTACTTC. The chain recombines TRBV20-1 with TRBJ2-7; D is ambiguous. CDR1 and CDR2 from the germline V gene are DFQATT and SNEGSKA (reference sequence). The CDR3 covers 11 residues. The germline V and J ends were trimmed by 7 bases and 2 bases, with 9 bases remaining between them.

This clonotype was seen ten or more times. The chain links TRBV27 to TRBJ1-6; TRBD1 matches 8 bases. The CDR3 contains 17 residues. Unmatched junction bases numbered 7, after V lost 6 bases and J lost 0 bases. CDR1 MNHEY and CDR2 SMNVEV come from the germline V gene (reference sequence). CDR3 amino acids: CASRGDRQSSYNSPLHF. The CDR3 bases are TGTGCCAGCAGGGGGGACAGGCAAAGCTCCTATAATTCACCCCTCCACTTT.

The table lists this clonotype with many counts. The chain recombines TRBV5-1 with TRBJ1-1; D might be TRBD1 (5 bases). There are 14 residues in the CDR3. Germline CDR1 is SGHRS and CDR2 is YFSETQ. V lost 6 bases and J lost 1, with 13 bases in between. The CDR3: CASTLMGTNTEAFF. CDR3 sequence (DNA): TGCGCCAGCACCTTAATGGGGACGAACACTGAAGCTTTCTTT.

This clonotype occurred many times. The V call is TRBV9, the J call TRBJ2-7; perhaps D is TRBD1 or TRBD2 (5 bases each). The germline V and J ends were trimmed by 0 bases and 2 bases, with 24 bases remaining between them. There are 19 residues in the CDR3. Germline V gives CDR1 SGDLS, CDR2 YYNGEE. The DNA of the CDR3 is TGTGCCAGCAGCGTAGGATCCGGGACCGGCCTTAGAAGCCCCTACGAGCAGTACTTC. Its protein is CASSVGSGTGLRSPYEQYF.

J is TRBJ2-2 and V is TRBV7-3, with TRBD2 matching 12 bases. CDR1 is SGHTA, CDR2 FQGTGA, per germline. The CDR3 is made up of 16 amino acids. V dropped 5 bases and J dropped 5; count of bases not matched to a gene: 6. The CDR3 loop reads CASSPHTSGRTGELFF. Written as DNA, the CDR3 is TGTGCCAGCAGCCCGCACACTAGCGGGAGGACCGGGGAGCTGTTTTTT.

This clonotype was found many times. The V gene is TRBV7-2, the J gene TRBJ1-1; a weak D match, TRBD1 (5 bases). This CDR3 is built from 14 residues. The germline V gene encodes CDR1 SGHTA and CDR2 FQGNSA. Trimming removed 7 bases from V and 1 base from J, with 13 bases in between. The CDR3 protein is CASTRRQRNTEAFF. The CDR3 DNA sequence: TGTGCCAGCACCAGGAGACAGAGGAACACTGAAGCTTTCTTT.

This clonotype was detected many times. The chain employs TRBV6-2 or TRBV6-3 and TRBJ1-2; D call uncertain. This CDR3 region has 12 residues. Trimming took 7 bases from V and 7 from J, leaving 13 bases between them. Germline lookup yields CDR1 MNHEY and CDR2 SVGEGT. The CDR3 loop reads CASNDILFGYTF. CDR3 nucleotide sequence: TGTGCCAGCAACGACATCCTTTTTGGCTACACCTTC.

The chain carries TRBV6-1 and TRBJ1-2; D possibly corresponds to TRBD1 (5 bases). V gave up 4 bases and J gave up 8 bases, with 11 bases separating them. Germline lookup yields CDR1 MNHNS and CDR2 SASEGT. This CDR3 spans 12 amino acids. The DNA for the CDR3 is TGTGCCAGCAGTGCACCCTGGGGCGGCTACACCTTC. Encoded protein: CASSAPWGGYTF.

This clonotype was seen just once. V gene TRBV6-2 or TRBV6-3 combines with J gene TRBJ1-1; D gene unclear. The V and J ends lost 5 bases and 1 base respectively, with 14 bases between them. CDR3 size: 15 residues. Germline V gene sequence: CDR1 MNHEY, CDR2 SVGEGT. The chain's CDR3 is CASSLGLSWNTEAFF. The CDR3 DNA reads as TGTGCCAGCAGTCTGGGCCTTTCATGGAACACTGAAGCTTTCTTT.

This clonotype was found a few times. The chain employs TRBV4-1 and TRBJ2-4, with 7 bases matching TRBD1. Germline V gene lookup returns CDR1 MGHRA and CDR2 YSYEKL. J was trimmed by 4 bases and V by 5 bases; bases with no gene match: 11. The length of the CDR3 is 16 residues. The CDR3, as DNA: TGCGCCAGCAGCAGACCTGGACAGGACCCAAAAAACATTCAGTACTTC. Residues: CASSRPGQDPKNIQYF.

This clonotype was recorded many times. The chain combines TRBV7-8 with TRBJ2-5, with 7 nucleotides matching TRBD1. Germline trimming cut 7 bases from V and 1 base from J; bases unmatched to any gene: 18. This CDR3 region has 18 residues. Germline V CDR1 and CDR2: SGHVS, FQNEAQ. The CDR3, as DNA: TGTGCCAGCAAATCTTGGCAGGACTGGACAGGAAGCCAAGAGACCCAGTACTTC. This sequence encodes CASKSWQDWTGSQETQYF.